This T cell receptor (beta chain) was retrieved from a study of blood T cell repertoires in COVID-19. The CDR3 spans 11 residues. The germline gives CDR1 SEHNR, CDR2 FQNEAQ (reference sequence). V lost 1 base and J lost 11, with 8 bases in between. The protocol was immunoSEQ multiplex PCR, while the TCRdb copy is restricted to in-frame clones and leaves out a portion. The sample has roughly 410,000 clones, approximately 89% seen once; the top ten hold approximately 2.4%. This chain uses TRBV7-9 with TRBJ1-1; a weak D match, TRBD1 (5 bases). Sequenced: peripheral blood. This receptor was obtained from a woman aged 55-69 years with COVID-19, enrolled during active disease. The CDR3 sequence is CASSLGTRAFF. CDR3 DNA sequence: TGTGCCAGCAGCTTAGGGACAAGGGCTTTCTTT.